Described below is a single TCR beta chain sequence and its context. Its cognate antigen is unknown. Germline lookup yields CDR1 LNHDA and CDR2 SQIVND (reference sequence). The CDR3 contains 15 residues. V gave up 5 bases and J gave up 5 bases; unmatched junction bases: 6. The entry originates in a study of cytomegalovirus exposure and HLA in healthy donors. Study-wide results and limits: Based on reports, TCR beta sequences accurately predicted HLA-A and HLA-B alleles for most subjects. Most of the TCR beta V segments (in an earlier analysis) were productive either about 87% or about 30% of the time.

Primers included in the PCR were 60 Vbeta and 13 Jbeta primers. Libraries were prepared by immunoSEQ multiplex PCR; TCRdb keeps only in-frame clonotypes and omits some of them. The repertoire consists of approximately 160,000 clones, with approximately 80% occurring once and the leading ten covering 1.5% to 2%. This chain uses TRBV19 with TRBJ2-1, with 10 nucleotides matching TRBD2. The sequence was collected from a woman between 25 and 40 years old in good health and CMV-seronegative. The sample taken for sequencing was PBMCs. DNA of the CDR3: TGTGCCAGTAGTCCGAGCGGGAGGGCCGACAATGAGCAGTTCTTC. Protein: CASSPSGRADNEQFF.